These 15 T cell receptor beta chains share one sample of origin, sequenced in a study of cytomegalovirus exposure and HLA in healthy donors. Both 60 Vbeta primers and 13 Jbeta primers went into the PCR. Sequenced by immunoSEQ multiplex PCR; TCRdb stores in-frame clones only, minus some. The repertoire holds 150,000 to 200,000 clones, with around three quarters as singletons. Sequencing was done on a sample of PBMCs. The receptors were gathered from a man between 40 and 49 years old in good health and CMV-seronegative.

The genes are TRBV9 and TRBJ1-2; D is ambiguous. Trimming pared 4 bases from V and 1 base from J, leaving 17 bases between. The length of the CDR3 is 16 residues. Germline lookup yields CDR1 SGDLS and CDR2 YYNGEE. The CDR3 DNA reads TGTGCCAGCAGCCCGGGAGGCAGGTCTGATAACTATGGCTACACCTTC. It yields the protein CASSPGGRSDNYGYTF.

This clone occurred once. J is TRBJ1-2 and V is TRBV4-1; TRBD1 matches 7 bases. The CDR3 covers 14 residues. Trimming at V came to 3 bases and at J to 8 bases, leaving 9 bases not matched to a gene. Germline assignment: CDR1 MGHRA and CDR2 YSYEKL. CDR3 sequence: CASSQDRTGGGYTF. CDR3 DNA: TGCGCCAGCAGCCAGGACCGGACAGGTGGAGGCTACACCTTC.

The DNA for the CDR3 is TGTGCCAGCAGTGAATCCCGCAAGGAGAATGGCTACACCTTC. It codes for CASSESRKENGYTF. The V call is TRBV2, the J call TRBJ1-2; D gene ambiguous. The V and J ends lost 2 bases and 6 bases respectively, with 13 bases between them. The CDR3 runs 14 residues. Germline V gives CDR1 SNHLY, CDR2 FYNNEI.

The rearrangement joins TRBV6-5 to TRBJ1-5; TRBD1 might be the D (5 bases). The CDR3 extends over 15 amino acids. The ends were cut back, 0 bases at V and 9 bases at J, with 15 bases in the middle. Per the germline V gene, CDR1 is MNHEY and CDR2 is SVGAGI. In DNA, the CDR3 is TGTGCCAGCAGTTACTCAGGGCGGGGCCCAGGGCCCCAGCATTTT. It encodes CASSYSGRGPGPQHF.

V gene TRBV19 combines with J gene TRBJ1-2; maybe TRBD1 (6 bases). Germline assignment: CDR1 LNHDA and CDR2 SQIVND (reference sequence). V was clipped by 5 bases and J by 4 bases, with 8 bases between them. The CDR3 runs 12 residues. The CDR3 reads CASSQQGYGYTF. The CDR3 bases are TGTGCCAGTAGTCAACAGGGCTATGGCTACACCTTC.

This chain joins TRBV21-1 and TRBJ2-5; the listed D gene, TRBD2, was not tested against the DNA. The end of the DNA aligns better with TRBJ2-7, so the J call may be wrong. TRBV21-1 is deemed a pseudogene. This CDR3 spans 16 amino acids. The CDR3 loop is CASSRYSGGTSYEQYF. In DNA, the CDR3 is TGTGCCAGCAGCAGATATAGCGGGGGGACCTCCTACGAGCAGTACTTC.

The rearrangement joins TRBV10-3 to TRBJ1-1, with D maybe TRBD1 (5 bases). Trimming took 7 bases from V and 3 from J, leaving 15 bases between them. The CDR3 runs 14 residues. Germline V gene sequence: CDR1 ENHRY, CDR2 SYGVKD. This CDR3 reads CAIKAIREDTEAFF. CDR3 nucleotide sequence: TGTGCCATCAAAGCTATCAGGGAGGACACTGAAGCTTTCTTT.

This clone was found once. V gene TRBV5-4 combines with J gene TRBJ2-1, with D possibly being TRBD1 (6 bases). The germline V and J ends were trimmed by 5 bases and 8 bases, with 8 bases remaining between them. Looked up from germline, CDR1 is SGHNT and CDR2 is YYREEE (reference sequence). The CDR3 loop spans 11 amino acids. In nucleotides, the CDR3 is TGTGCCAGCAGACAGGGAGATGAGCAGTTCTTC. Translating it yields CASRQGDEQFF.

V is TRBV4-1 and J is TRBJ1-1, with TRBD1 identical over 7 bases. Trimming cost V 1 base and J 1 base; bases outside gene matches: 6. There are 16 residues in the CDR3. Germline loops: CDR1 MGHRA, CDR2 YSYEKL. The CDR3 bases are TGCGCCAGCAGCCAAGGACCAGGGGGAGCGAACACTGAAGCTTTCTTT. This gives the protein CASSQGPGGANTEAFF.

The CDR3 loop reads CASSLDRPDPAKNIQYF. CDR3 sequence (DNA): TGTGCCAGTAGTCTTGACAGGCCGGACCCAGCCAAAAACATTCAGTACTTC. The chain employs TRBV19 and TRBJ2-4, with a weak D call TRBD1 (6 bases). Germline values: CDR1 LNHDA, CDR2 SQIVND (reference sequence). This CDR3 has 17 residues. Trimming cost V 5 bases and J 0 bases, with 17 bases left between them.

This chain connects TRBV18 to TRBJ1-1; no clear D. This CDR3 spans 13 amino acids. Trimming stripped 6 bases from V and 5 bases from J, with 13 bases between. The germline V gene has CDR1 KGHSH and CDR2 LQKENI. CDR3 bases: TGTGCCAGCTCTAGCGGGTTAGGAACTGAAGCTTTCTTT. This codes for CASSSGLGTEAFF. Based on the CDR3 plus reference TRBV18 and TRBJ1-1, the full variable domain is NAGVMQNPRHLVRRRGQEARLRCSPMKGHSHVYWYRQLPEEGLKFMVYLQKENIIDESGMPKERFSAEFPKEGPSILRIQQVVRGDSAAYFCASSSGLGTEAFFGQGTRLTVV.

This chain uses TRBV29-1 with TRBJ2-1; 9 nucleotides line up with TRBD2. This CDR3 region has 14 residues. CDR1 is SQVTM and CDR2 is ANQGSEA in the germline V gene. V shed 8 bases and J 7 bases; nucleotides not matched to a gene: 12. In nucleotides, the CDR3 is TGCAGCCTGTGCGACGCGGGAGGGCCAAATGAGCAGTTCTTC. Its protein product is CSLCDAGGPNEQFF.

This chain joins TRBV7-2 and TRBJ1-2; 8 bases are shared with TRBD1. J was trimmed by 6 bases and V by 5 bases; bases with no gene match: 8. Germline V gene lookup returns CDR1 SGHTA and CDR2 FQGNSA. The CDR3 extends over 14 amino acids. CDR3 nucleotides: TGTGCCAGCAGCGCCCAGGGGGCCTCGGATGGCTACACCTTC. Protein sequence: CASSAQGASDGYTF.

The rearrangement uses TRBV7-2 and TRBJ2-1; 15 bases agree with TRBD2. This CDR3 has 18 residues. Germline V gives CDR1 SGHTA, CDR2 FQGNSA. V shed 5 bases, J shed 3 bases, and the junction held 8 bases outside the gene matches. CDR3 loop: CASSVTGTSGGIYNEQFF. CDR3 DNA sequence: TGTGCCAGCAGCGTAACCGGGACTAGCGGGGGGATCTACAATGAGCAGTTCTTC.

The V gene is TRBV11-1, the J gene TRBJ2-7, with D hard to call. This CDR3 has 16 amino acids. V lost 3 bases and J lost 3, with 18 bases in between. Per the germline V gene, CDR1 is SGHAT and CDR2 is FQDESV (reference sequence). The CDR3, as DNA: TGTGCCAGCAGCTTGAATAGCCGCTCCCCCTACTACGAGCAGTACTTC. It yields the protein CASSLNSRSPYYEQYF.